This T cell receptor beta chain was sequenced for a study of cytomegalovirus exposure and HLA in healthy donors. Of note for this clone: Its antigen remains unidentified.

Researchers ran the PCR with 60 Vbeta and 13 Jbeta primers. The data were produced by immunoSEQ multiplex PCR, yet TCRdb's version contains in-frame clones alone and is incomplete. The listing contains about 120,000 clones. General study findings and limits: CMV antigen specificity was confirmed in vitro for three CMV-associated chains. CMV serostatus was the sole immune exposure data available.

Samples came from healthy bone marrow donors. V was pared by 3 bases and J by 6 bases, with 11 bases between. Germline V gene sequence: CDR1 SGHDN, CDR2 FVKESK. The CDR3 covers 14 residues. This sequence joins TRBV14 and TRBJ2-2, with TRBD2 as a possible D gene (5 bases). The clonotype comes from a man younger than 35 in good health and CMV-seronegative. Input material: PBMCs. Here the CDR3 reads CASSHNIGAGELFF. Here the CDR3 DNA reads TGTGCCAGCAGCCACAATATCGGGGCCGGGGAGCTGTTTTTT.